Below are 26 T cell receptor beta chains sequenced from a single sample in a study of T-cell memory formation after mild COVID-19. TCRdb passed the 5' RACE reads through MiXCR, listing each CDR3 protein once. Of about 150,000 distinct CDR3 sequences listed, about 15% were seen once; the top ten hold around an eighth. The sequenced sample consisted of PBMCs or a T cell subset sorted from them (not recorded which). The receptors stem from an adult woman who had mild COVID-19 (a few samples of this study predate the infection). Cell type and time point are not known.

The chain is built from TRBV20-1 and TRBJ2-7; unclear D gene. The CDR3 is 9 amino acids. CDR1 is DFQATT, CDR2 SNEGSKA, per germline (reference sequence). The ends were cut back, 5 bases at V and 3 bases at J, with 2 bases in the middle. In DNA, the CDR3 is TGCAGTGCTGGCTACGAGCAGTACTTC. It yields the protein CSAGYEQYF.

The chain couples TRBV20-1 to TRBJ2-1, with TRBD2 identical over 9 bases. The CDR3 extends over 16 amino acids. The V gene end was trimmed by 0 bases and the J gene end by 5 bases; junction bases not matched to a gene: 8. Germline CDR1 reads DFQATT; CDR2 reads SNEGSKA (reference sequence). As DNA, the CDR3 is TGCAGTGCTAGAGATCGTAGCGGGAGTTTAGACAATGAGCAGTTCTTC. It is translated as CSARDRSGSLDNEQFF.

This rearrangement joins TRBV20-1 to TRBJ2-3; D assignment may be TRBD1 or TRBD2 (6 bases each). This CDR3 is built from 14 residues. V shed 3 bases and J shed 0 bases, with 10 bases lying between them. Looked up from germline, CDR1 is DFQATT and CDR2 is SNEGSKA (reference sequence). The CDR3 reads CSASRGGSTDTQYF. Written as DNA, the CDR3 is TGCAGTGCTAGCCGAGGGGGGAGCACAGATACGCAGTATTTT.

The V gene is TRBV12-3 or TRBV12-4, the J gene TRBJ1-2, with a weak D call TRBD1 (6 bases). V was shortened by 5 bases and J by 12 bases, with 16 bases between the two germline ends. The CDR3 has 12 amino acids. DNA for the CDR3: TGTGCCAGCAGTCCATCGGGGGCTGCCCACACCTTC. Its translation: CASSPSGAAHTF.

A few counts support this clonotype. The chain joins TRBV9 to TRBJ2-5; D is perhaps TRBD2 (6 bases). V lost 3 bases and J lost 5, with 11 bases in between. The CDR3 sequence is 13 residues long. The germline V gene encodes CDR1 SGDLS and CDR2 YYNGEE. CDR3 region: CASSATSSETQYF. DNA of the CDR3: TGTGCCAGCAGCGCCACTAGCTCGGAGACCCAGTACTTC.

Only a few counts were recorded for this clonotype. One junction end disagrees with the germline gene, perhaps due to a read error. The chain is built from TRBV7-7 and TRBJ2-3; 10 nucleotides align to TRBD2. This CDR3 contains 15 residues. Germline CDR1 and CDR2: SSHAT and FNYEAQ (reference sequence). CDR3 residues: CASSPVLAGADTQYF. The CDR3 region has the DNA TGTGCTAGCAGCCCTGTGCTAGCGGGAGCAGATACGCAGTATTTT.

This clonotype was counted between two and nine times. The rearrangement uses TRBV2 and TRBJ2-5, with D hard to call. The germline V gene has CDR1 SNHLY and CDR2 FYNNEI. V dropped 5 bases and J dropped 1 base, with 11 bases sitting between them. CDR3 size: 14 residues. This chain's CDR3 is CASSRLSVQETQYF. CDR3 nucleotides: TGTGCCAGCAGTAGGTTGTCGGTCCAAGAGACCCAGTACTTC.

This clonotype was counted between two and nine times. The chain combines TRBV5-1 with TRBJ2-5, with D perhaps matching TRBD2 (6 bases). The CDR3 contains 13 residues. V was shortened by 0 bases and J by 3 bases, with 6 bases between the two germline ends. Germline CDR1 reads SGHRS; CDR2 reads YFSETQ. The CDR3 region is CASSLEREETQYF. The CDR3 bases are TGCGCCAGCAGCTTGGAGCGGGAAGAGACCCAGTACTTC. The full variable domain, rest sourced from reference TRBV5-1 and TRBJ2-5, is KAGVTQTPRYLIKTRGQQVTLSCSPISGHRSVSWYQQTPGQGLQFLFEYFSETQRNKGNFPGRFSGRQFSNSRSEMNVSTLELGDSALYLCASSLEREETQYFGPGTRLLVL.

The rearrangement uses TRBV30 and TRBJ2-5; D could derive from TRBD1 or TRBD2 (6 bases each). There are 15 residues in the CDR3. V lost 3 bases to trimming and J lost 1 base, with 15 bases between them. Germline CDR1 GTSNPN, CDR2 SVGIG (reference sequence). As DNA, the CDR3 is TGTGCCTGGAGAGATGAGGGGGGACCCCAAGAGACCCAGTACTTC. Translation gives CAWRDEGGPQETQYF.

The chain joins TRBV4-2 to TRBJ1-1; tentative D call: TRBD1 (5 bases). Germline CDR1 and CDR2: LGHNA and YNFKEQ. V dropped 1 base and J dropped 5 bases, with 8 bases sitting between them. This CDR3 contains 13 residues. The CDR3 is CASSQVKGTEAFF. CDR3 DNA sequence: TGTGCCAGCAGCCAAGTCAAGGGGACTGAAGCTTTCTTT.

This chain links TRBV12-3 or TRBV12-4 with TRBJ1-2; D gene unclear. Trimming took off 3 bases at V and 5 bases at J, with 10 bases between the two ends. This CDR3 has 13 amino acids. CDR3 sequence (DNA): TGTGCCAGCAGTTTTTGGGTCACTTATGGCTACACCTTC. It is translated as CASSFWVTYGYTF.

V usage is TRBV7-3 and J usage is TRBJ1-1; D call uncertain. Per the germline V gene, CDR1 is SGHTA and CDR2 is FQGTGA. The CDR3 covers 13 residues. V was pared by 3 bases and J by 3 bases, with 8 bases between. This chain's CDR3 is CASSLSRYTEAFF. The CDR3 DNA follows: TGTGCCAGCAGCTTGTCCCGCTACACTGAAGCTTTCTTT.

This clonotype has only a few counts. The rearrangement links TRBV11-2 to TRBJ2-1; possible D gene TRBD2, 6 bases. V was clipped by 0 bases and J by 5 bases, with 8 bases between them. Germline V lookup: CDR1 SGHAT, CDR2 FQNNGV. There are 14 residues in the CDR3. CDR3 protein: CASSLEDYNNEQFF. CDR3 coding DNA: TGTGCCAGCAGCTTAGAGGACTACAACAATGAGCAGTTCTTC.

The chain employs TRBV7-2 and TRBJ2-1, with a tentative D call TRBD2 (5 bases). CDR1 SGHTA and CDR2 FQGNSA come from the germline V gene. Trimming left V 1 base short and J 0 bases short, with 13 bases between. This CDR3 has 17 residues. The CDR3 DNA reads TGTGCCAGCAGCTTAGATGGCCCCGGAGGCTCCTACAATGAGCAGTTCTTC. Its translation: CASSLDGPGGSYNEQFF.

The sample holds a few counts of this clonotype. The chain combines TRBV20-1 with TRBJ2-5, with 7 bases lining up with TRBD2. CDR1 DFQATT and CDR2 SNEGSKA come from the germline V gene (reference sequence). V lost 3 bases, J lost 0 bases, and 4 bases stayed unmatched. This CDR3 spans 14 amino acids. The DNA for the CDR3 is TGCAGTGCTAGGCCGCGGGAGAACCAAGAGACCCAGTACTTC. It encodes CSARPRENQETQYF.

This CDR3 reads CASRVQGSSYEQYF. CDR3 nucleotide sequence: TGTGCCAGCAGAGTACAGGGGAGCTCCTACGAGCAGTACTTC. This chain uses TRBV2 with TRBJ2-7; 7 bases are shared with TRBD1. V shed 6 bases and J 0 bases; nucleotides not matched to a gene: 5. Germline CDR1 is SNHLY and CDR2 is FYNNEI. The CDR3 covers 14 residues.

This clonotype occurred many times. This chain uses TRBV30 with TRBJ2-1; 10 bases line up with TRBD2. CDR3 length: 17 residues. Germline V CDR1 and CDR2: GTSNPN, SVGIG (reference sequence). J was trimmed by 10 bases and V by 0 bases; bases with no gene match: 15. The CDR3 nucleotides read TGTGCCTGGAGTGTAAAAGGACTAGCGGACCTTAGGAGGGAGCAGTTCTTC. Protein product: CAWSVKGLADLRREQFF.

Written as DNA, the CDR3 is TGCGCCAGCAGCTTGTTGCCGGGACAGACCCAGTACTTC. Encoded protein: CASSLLPGQTQYF. The chain employs TRBV5-1 and TRBJ2-5; D tentatively fits TRBD1 or TRBD2 (5 bases each). The CDR3 length is 13 residues. The V end was cut by 1 base, the J end by 6 bases, with 10 bases between. CDR1 and CDR2 (germline): SGHRS, YFSETQ. The full variable domain, in which reference TRBV5-1 and TRBJ2-5 provide the parts outside the CDR3, is KAGVTQTPRYLIKTRGQQVTLSCSPISGHRSVSWYQQTPGQGLQFLFEYFSETQRNKGNFPGRFSGRQFSNSRSEMNVSTLELGDSALYLCASSLLPGQTQYFGPGTRLLVL.

Ten or more counts support this clonotype. The chain recombines TRBV7-2 with TRBJ2-1; a possible D gene is TRBD2 (6 bases). This CDR3 contains 15 residues. V was cut by 5 bases and J by 5 bases, with 16 bases left in between. Germline V gives CDR1 SGHTA, CDR2 FQGNSA. CDR3 protein: CASSVLATLNNEQFF. CDR3 bases: TGTGCCAGCAGCGTACTAGCCACCTTGAACAATGAGCAGTTCTTC.

This chain uses TRBV7-9 with TRBJ1-5; possibly TRBD1 for D (6 bases). V was shortened by 4 bases and J by 4 bases, with 20 bases between the two germline ends. CDR1 and CDR2 from the germline V gene are SEHNR and FQNEAQ (reference sequence). The CDR3 covers 17 residues. The CDR3 sequence: CASSSLRGGVLNQPQHF. The CDR3 DNA sequence: TGTGCCAGCAGCTCACTTAGAGGGGGGGTGCTGAATCAGCCCCAGCATTTT.

This clonotype was observed a handful of times. The CDR3 nucleotides are TGTGCCAGCAGCTCAACGGGGACAGAGGATGAGCAGTTCTTC. Protein sequence: CASSSTGTEDEQFF. The chain couples TRBV7-6 to TRBJ2-1; the match to TRBD1 covers 7 bases. Trimming cost V 4 bases and J 8 bases; bases outside gene matches: 8. Germline V gives CDR1 SGHVS, CDR2 FNYEAQ. The CDR3 is 14 amino acids. The variable domain in full, with the rest retrieved from reference TRBV7-6 and TRBJ2-1, is GAGVSQSPRYKVTKRGQDVALRCDPISGHVSLYWYRQALGQGPEFLTYFNYEAQQDKSGLPNDRFSAERPEGSISTLTIQRTEQRDSAMYRCASSSTGTEDEQFFGPGTRLTVL.

This clonotype turned up a few times. The DNA for the CDR3 is TGTGCCAGTTCGGGGACGGCCTATGGCTACACCTTC. Translated, it gives CASSGTAYGYTF. This rearrangement joins TRBV14 to TRBJ1-2, with D perhaps TRBD1 (5 bases). The CDR3 extends over 12 amino acids. The germline V gene encodes CDR1 SGHDN and CDR2 FVKESK. V was cut by 9 bases and J by 4 bases, with 12 bases left in between.

This clonotype was observed a few times. DNA for the CDR3: TGTGCCAGCACCCCCCACCGGGAGGGCCCCCCCTACAATGAGCAGTTCTTC. This translates into CASTPHREGPPYNEQFF. The genes are TRBV6-2 or TRBV6-3 and TRBJ2-1; 8 bases fit TRBD2. The germline V gene has CDR1 MNHEY and CDR2 SVGEGT. The CDR3 loop spans 17 amino acids. The junction had 13 bases not matched to a gene; V was cut back by 7 bases and J by 2 bases.

CDR3: CASTQTSATDTQYF. The CDR3 nucleotides read TGTGCCAGCACCCAGACTAGCGCCACAGATACGCAGTATTTT. The chain combines TRBV7-2 with TRBJ2-3; the match to TRBD2 covers 8 bases. J gave up 2 bases and V 7 bases, and 5 bases lay outside the gene matches. The CDR3 extends over 14 amino acids. The V gene's germline CDR1 is SGHTA and CDR2 FQGNSA.

The J gene is TRBJ2-1, the V gene TRBV2; TRBD2 might be the D (6 bases). This CDR3 spans 16 amino acids. Trimming pared 7 bases from V and 0 bases from J, leaving 16 bases between. Germline loops: CDR1 SNHLY, CDR2 FYNNEI. This CDR3 is CASNTARDPSYNEQFF. The CDR3 bases are TGTGCCAGCAATACAGCGCGGGATCCCTCCTACAATGAGCAGTTCTTC.

The rearrangement uses TRBV20-1 and TRBJ2-7; TRBD1 matches 9 bases. The ends lost 3 bases at V and 1 base at J; junction bases unmatched: 4. The CDR3 length is 14 residues. Germline CDR1 and CDR2: DFQATT and SNEGSKA (reference sequence). The CDR3: CSASPTGGSYEQYF. The CDR3 DNA reads as TGCAGTGCTAGCCCGACAGGGGGTTCCTACGAGCAGTACTTC.